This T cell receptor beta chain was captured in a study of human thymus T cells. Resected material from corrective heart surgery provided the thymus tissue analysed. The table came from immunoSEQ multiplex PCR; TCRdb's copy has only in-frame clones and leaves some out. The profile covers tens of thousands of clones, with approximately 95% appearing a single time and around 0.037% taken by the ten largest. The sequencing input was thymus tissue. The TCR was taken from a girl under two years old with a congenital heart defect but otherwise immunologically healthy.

CDR3 bases: TGTGCCAGCAGCTACGACAGGGGGTATGGCTACACCTTC. Translated, it gives CASSYDRGYGYTF. This chain connects TRBV28 to TRBJ1-2; the match to TRBD1 covers 9 bases. This CDR3 is 13 amino acids long. The germline V gene encodes CDR1 MDHEN and CDR2 SYDVKM. The junction had 4 bases not matched to a gene; V was cut back by 6 bases and J by 5 bases.